This TCR beta chain was captured in a study of shared clonotypes between healthy human individuals (TCRdb year 2020). With respect to the entire study: Three men and two women, aged 18 to 49 years, made up the cohort. For each donor, three plates each were used for CD4 naive and CD4 memory, two plates were used for CD8 naive, and one plate was used for CD8 memory. Per donor, leukapheresis produced somewhere between about 0.9 and 10 billion PBMCs. To estimate repertoire size and how much clonotype sharing occurs between individuals, the study deeply sequenced the blood TCR repertoires of roughly 5 healthy adults. Different laboratories and diverse techniques were used to prepare libraries and sequence TCR repertoires, to increase sequencing depth and limit assay-specific biases.

Notes on this clone: The antigen it binds to is not known. Per-base qualities were not stored, and no clone one base away is much larger.

For the CD8 naive samples, CD45RO-negative cells were positively selected for CCR7, yielding a CD45RA+CCR7+ population from which TemRA cells were excluded. The donors were healthy, HIV-negative adults with no recently reported acute infections or vaccinations. All donors were Caucasian adults living in Nashville, Tennessee, USA. Blood was obtained by leukapheresis, after which PBMCs were separated by Ficoll-Histopaque density gradient centrifugation and cryopreserved in liquid nitrogen vapor phase. Analytical flow cytometry was used to check the purity and quantity of each magnetically sorted T cell population. From each sorted fraction, genomic DNA was isolated and quantified by UV absorbance on a Nanodrop 2000c. Study-level results and caveats: Naive subsets generally had larger estimated clonotype richness than memory subsets did. Clonotypes shared by all four sorted-subset donors showed higher generation probabilities than non-shared clonotypes. Only blood was sampled, and tissue TCR repertoires likely differ from those in blood. Rarefaction of sorted-subset datasets indicated incomplete sequencing despite the large sequencing depth. The small number of donors limited the genetic and exposure-history diversity represented. When a handful of donors were compared, the shared fraction of clonotypes was 5% to 6.5% for naive CD4, around 3.5% for naive CD8, 2.3% for memory CD4, and under 0.5% for memory CD8. Pairwise subsampling indicated that sequencing depth was expected to affect the degree of clonotype sharing among donors.

Using the deep immunoSEQ assay, TCR CDR3 regions were amplified from genomic DNA by multiplex PCR. Extracted genomic DNA from each cell subset was spread evenly across all wells of several immunoSEQ 96-well plates, with each plate serving as a replicate. Each replicate PCR for sorted subsets received around 210 ng genomic DNA, equal to about 30,000 T cell genomes. Purified libraries were quantified with a Qubit 3.0 fluorometer, sized on a Bioanalyzer 2100, and re-quantified with the KAPA Library Quantification kit. Each immunoSEQ 96-well plate was sequenced on its own single-read 150-cycle Illumina NextSeq 550 flow cell. The paper's processing steps were these. The immunoSEQ output contained only junctional sequences without quality scores, so filtering could not match that applied to full-length reads. To assign V/J genes and CDR3, sequences were annotated against IMGT germline references using PyIR, a Python wrapper for IgBLAST v1.9. Reads were removed for weak V/J assignments (E-value above 1e-6), missing CDR3, stop codons, out-of-frame junctions, or ambiguous translated residues. A V3J clonotype was defined by an identical inferred V gene, J gene, and CDR3 amino acid sequence. The percentage overlap between two repertoires was calculated by dividing the number of shared unique clonotypes by the size of the smaller repertoire. RTK rarefaction, the Chao1 estimator, and Recon v2.1 estimates of unobserved clonotypes were used to assess repertoire richness. OLGA was used to compute generation probabilities for all TCRbeta clonotypes that the gDNA method yielded from four donors. This immuneACCESS table, as held by TCRdb, lists in-frame sequences with V and J called but not all clones. Of the missing ones, under half trace to an unresolved V gene in checked studies; the others have no known cause. V, J and clone size reflect that table, while D and trimming were determined from the DNA. The sample table contains hundreds of thousands of clones; only one count was recorded for 80% to 95% of them. The ten most abundant clones make up 24% of the sample.

V lost 5 bases and J lost 6 bases; the stretch between them is 16 bases long. Inclusive of the bounding cysteine and phenylalanine, the CDR3 is 15 residues long. The retained sequence is limited to the CDR3, 45 bases, with the frame set at the first base. Based on the germline V gene (reference sequence), the CDR1 and CDR2 sequences are MNHEY and SMNVEV. The material sequenced was naive CD8+ T cells sorted from blood. Interpreted using the paper, the cell subset or site label stands for: CD45RA+CCR7+. The TCR sequence derives from a man aged 30-40 years in good health. This receptor chain uses TRBV27 and TRBJ2-2, with the D call perhaps TRBD1 or TRBD2, each one matching 5 bases. Here is the DNA: TGTGCCAGCAGTCCCGTCAAGGGGAGTCCCGGGGAGCTGTTTTTT. Its translation is CASSPVKGSPGELFF.